The clone carrying this TCR beta chain was detected only once. The sample originates from a study of CD8 T cells in Susac syndrome. V lost 6 bases to trimming and J lost 4 bases, with 13 bases between them. This CDR3 has 13 amino acids. Germline V gives CDR1 SGHTA, CDR2 FQGNSA. The study sequenced TCR beta in blood CD8+ and CD4+ T cells. RNA totalling about 0.45 to 1 ug underwent reverse transcription with random hexamers. Via MiXCR, TCRdb re-called the immunoSEQ multiplex PCR reads, giving one row per CDR3 protein. This table holds 130,000 or so distinct CDR3 sequences, about 95% found once. The clonotype was recovered from a human donor with Susac syndrome. Specimen: CD8+ T cells from PBMCs. This chain links TRBV7-2 with TRBJ2-7, with D maybe TRBD2 (5 bases). Here the CDR3 reads CASSHPRGYEQYF. DNA for the CDR3: TGTGCCAGCAGTCACCCCCGCGGGTACGAGCAGTACTTC. Filled out from reference TRBV7-2 and TRBJ2-7, the complete variable domain reads GAGVSQSPSNKVTEKGKDVELRCDPISGHTALYWYRQSLGQGLEFLIYFQGNSAPDKSGLPSDRFSAERTGGSVSTLTIQRTQQEDSAVYLCASSHPRGYEQYFGPGTRLTVT.